The 15 T cell receptor beta chains in this list originate from one sample, sequenced in a study of T cell responses to AZD1222 COVID-19 vaccine. TCRdb's copy holds only in-frame clones and misses some; the assay was immunoSEQ multiplex PCR. The sample shows tens of thousands of clones, roughly 85% of them seen only once. The sequences come from peripheral blood, collected 28 days after the second AZD1222 dose. Source of these receptors: an adult who received the AZD1222 COVID-19 vaccine.

The CDR3 DNA reads TGTGCCAGCAGCCGGGGACAGGGAAGGTCCTATAATTCACCCCTCCACTTT. Translated, it gives CASSRGQGRSYNSPLHF. The chain is built from TRBV3-1 (or the pseudogene TRBV3-2) and TRBJ1-6; 9 bases fit TRBD1. CDR3 length: 17 residues. J was trimmed by 1 base and V by 4 bases; bases with no gene match: 5. CDR1 and CDR2 from the germline V gene are LGHDT and YNNKEL (reference sequence).

This clone has a single count. This chain connects TRBV19 to TRBJ1-1; 9 positions agree with TRBD1. This CDR3 comprises 16 residues. The J segment lost 2 bases and the V segment lost 4 bases, leaving 8 bases of the junction unmatched. The V gene's germline CDR1 is LNHDA and CDR2 SQIVND (reference sequence). The CDR3 loop is CASSTLQGALNTEAFF. The CDR3 bases are TGTGCCAGTAGTACTTTACAGGGGGCCCTAAACACTGAAGCTTTCTTT. Variable domain in full (rest from reference TRBV19 and TRBJ1-1): DGGITQSPKYLFRKEGQNVTLSCEQNLNHDAMYWYRQDPGQGLRLIYYSQIVNDFQKGDIAEGYSVSREKKESFPLTVTSAQKNPTAFYLCASSTLQGALNTEAFFGQGTRLTVV.

V is TRBV6-5 and J is TRBJ2-3; TRBD2 matches at 7 bases. The CDR3 contains 15 residues. The germline CDR1 and CDR2 sequences are MNHEY and SVGAGI. V shed 7 bases, J shed 2 bases, and the junction held 9 bases outside the gene matches. CDR3 residues: CASNRLADSTDTQYF. CDR3 in DNA: TGTGCCAGCAACCGTCTAGCGGATTCCACAGATACGCAGTATTTT.

The chain couples TRBV19 to TRBJ2-3, with D possibly matching TRBD1 (6 bases). CDR1 and CDR2 (germline): LNHDA, SQIVND (reference sequence). There are 13 residues in the CDR3. V lost 7 bases to trimming and J lost 7 bases, with 15 bases between them. The CDR3 region is CASTAAGEHTQYF. The CDR3 bases are TGTGCCAGTACGGCGGCAGGGGAGCATACGCAGTATTTT.

The rearrangement uses TRBV15 and TRBJ1-1; TRBD1 matches 7 bases. Germline CDR1 reads LNHNV; CDR2 reads YYDKDF (reference sequence). The CDR3 is made up of 15 amino acids. V was pared by 1 base and J by 5 bases, with 7 bases of the junction left unmatched. The CDR3 sequence is CATSRGGGSETEAFF. The CDR3 nucleotides are TGTGCCACCAGCAGAGGAGGGGGCAGCGAGACTGAAGCTTTCTTT.

The chain employs TRBV4-2 and TRBJ2-7; 9 bases agree with TRBD1. Germline V gene lookup returns CDR1 LGHNA and CDR2 YNFKEQ. V lost 4 bases and J lost 0; bases outside the gene matches: 7. This CDR3 region has 16 residues. The CDR3 nucleotides are TGTGCCAGCAGCCTGACCGGGACAGGGAGCTCCTACGAGCAGTACTTC. Translation gives CASSLTGTGSSYEQYF.

The rearrangement joins TRBV4-1 to TRBJ2-7, with 7 bases fitting TRBD2. Germline assignment: CDR1 MGHRA and CDR2 YSYEKL. CDR3 length equals 14 residues. After removal of 1 base from V and 4 bases from J, the junction contained 4 bases not matched to a gene. The CDR3 region has the DNA TGCGCCAGCAGCCAAGGGACTAGTTCGTACGAGCAGTACTTC. This codes for CASSQGTSSYEQYF.

The chain carries TRBV4-1 and TRBJ1-4; TRBD1 might be the D (6 bases). CDR1 is MGHRA, CDR2 YSYEKL, per germline. Trimming pared 0 bases from V and 0 bases from J, leaving 17 bases between. The CDR3 contains 19 residues. CDR3 coding DNA: TGCGCCAGCAGCCAAGAGGGGGACACAATGACTACAACTAATGAAAAACTGTTTTTT. Translation gives CASSQEGDTMTTTNEKLFF.

The chain uses TRBV5-1 and TRBJ2-1; 8 nucleotides line up with TRBD1. This CDR3 contains 17 residues. V shed 4 bases, J shed 0 bases, and the junction held 9 bases outside the gene matches. Germline V gene sequence: CDR1 SGHRS, CDR2 YFSETQ. Written as DNA, the CDR3 is TGCGCCAGCAGCCTCCGGGACAGGTTCTACTCCTACAATGAGCAGTTCTTC. This gives the protein CASSLRDRFYSYNEQFF.

This clone was detected a few times. Other nucleotide sequences from this sample produce the same CDR3. The chain recombines TRBV5-6 with TRBJ1-5; 9 bases are a match to TRBD1. The CDR3 sequence is 15 residues long. The V gene's germline CDR1 is SGHDT and CDR2 YYEEEE. With 0 bases clipped from V and 4 bases from J, the junction kept 2 bases outside the gene matches. The CDR3 here is CASSLAGTGNQPQHF. The CDR3 coding sequence is TGTGCCAGCAGCTTGGCCGGGACAGGGAATCAGCCCCAGCATTTT.

This clone was counted a single time. This chain connects TRBV30 to TRBJ1-3; a weak D match, TRBD1 (6 bases). V was shortened by 3 bases and J by 4 bases, with 19 bases between the two germline ends. The CDR3 contains 16 residues. The germline V gene encodes CDR1 GTSNPN and CDR2 SVGIG (reference sequence). Written as DNA, the CDR3 is TGTGCCTGGAGACAAGAAAGGGGGTATAAGGGAAACACCATATATTTT. It is translated as CAWRQERGYKGNTIYF.

The gene calls are TRBV10-3 and TRBJ2-5; the D gene is possibly TRBD1 (6 bases). The CDR3 consists of 14 residues. Germline values: CDR1 ENHRY, CDR2 SYGVKD. V dropped 2 bases and J dropped 5 bases, with 12 bases sitting between them. The CDR3 loop is CAISERDTKETQYF. The CDR3, as DNA: TGTGCCATCAGTGAGAGGGACACCAAGGAGACCCAGTACTTC.

The chain is built from TRBV5-5 and TRBJ1-3; D gene uncertain. The V end was cut by 0 bases, the J end by 2 bases, with 9 bases between. CDR3 length: 15 residues. The germline V gene encodes CDR1 SGHKS and CDR2 YYEKEE (reference sequence). DNA of the CDR3: TGTGCCAGCAGCTTGGGGTGGGCGACTGGAAACACCATATATTTT. It is translated as CASSLGWATGNTIYF.

CDR3 DNA sequence: TGTGCCAGCAGTCCCATAGGTCTAGCGGGGGGCTCCTACGAGCAGTACTTC. Residues: CASSPIGLAGGSYEQYF. This chain links TRBV27 with TRBJ2-7; 11 bases agree with TRBD2. The CDR3 runs to 17 residues. CDR1 and CDR2 from the germline V gene are MNHEY and SMNVEV (reference sequence). With 5 bases clipped from V and 0 bases from J, the junction kept 9 bases outside the gene matches.

J is TRBJ2-2 and V is TRBV27; 9 bases are shared with TRBD1. Looked up from germline, CDR1 is MNHEY and CDR2 is SMNVEV (reference sequence). V shed 6 bases and J 4 bases; nucleotides not matched to a gene: 3. The CDR3 spans 14 residues. In nucleotides, the CDR3 is TGTGCCAGCAGACAACAGGGGGCCACCGGGGAGCTGTTTTTT. Translating gives CASRQQGATGELFF.